This T cell receptor (beta chain) stems from a study of STAT5B mutations in CD4+ large granular lymphocyte leukemia. TCRdb's table, derived via immunoSEQ multiplex PCR, lists solely in-frame clones and lacks some. Counted here are 32,000 or so clones, 70% to 90% occurring once; the ten biggest clones make up roughly 3.2%. This CDR3 spans 15 amino acids. The V end lost 4 bases, the J end lost 8 bases, and 21 bases lay between the germline ends. Germline CDR1 is SGHRS and CDR2 is YFSETQ. The chain links TRBV5-1 to TRBJ1-1, with D tentatively TRBD1 (6 bases). The clonotype originates from a human donor in good health. Input material: CD4+ T cells from blood buffy coats. The CDR3 here is CASSLTGTSRTEAFF. In DNA, the CDR3 is TGCGCCAGCAGCCTAACCGGGACATCCCGAACCGAAGCTTTCTTT.